These 25 T cell receptor beta chains came from one sample sequenced in a study of shared clonotypes between healthy human individuals. Naive CD8 cells lacked CD45RO and underwent positive selection for CCR7, leaving out terminally differentiated effector memory CD45RA+ cells. Method: immunoSEQ multiplex PCR; TCRdb's copy keeps in-frame clones and lacks some. Of about 2 million clones listed, just under 95% are singletons. Sequencing was carried out using naive CD8+ T cells sorted from blood. The receptors shown here come from a man aged 18 to 30 in good health.

The genes are TRBV5-1 and TRBJ2-7; TRBD2 agrees at 13 bases. CDR1 is SGHRS, CDR2 YFSETQ, per germline. The CDR3 loop spans 16 amino acids. Trimming took 3 bases from V and 7 from J; bases not matched to a gene: 10. CDR3 protein: CASSSWTSGGSGEQYF. CDR3 DNA sequence: TGCGCCAGCAGCTCTTGGACTAGCGGGGGATCGGGTGAGCAGTACTTC.

V gene TRBV21-1 combines with J gene TRBJ1-3. TRBV21-1 counts as a pseudogene. This CDR3 is built from 17 residues. CDR3: CASSKEMGTATGNTIYF. CDR3 nucleotides: TGTGCCAGCAGCAAAGAAATGGGTACAGCGACCGGAAACACCATATATTTT.

The rearrangement links TRBV27 to TRBJ2-3, with 10 bases matching TRBD2. V lost 5 bases and J lost 2; bases outside the gene matches: 7. Germline assignment: CDR1 MNHEY and CDR2 SMNVEV (reference sequence). This CDR3 region has 16 residues. The CDR3 nucleotides are TGTGCCAGCAGTGGCCTAGCGGGGGACCTCACAGATACGCAGTATTTT. Translating it yields CASSGLAGDLTDTQYF.

Points on this clone: The sample holds other DNA sequences that translate to the same CDR3. J is TRBJ2-2 and V is TRBV11-2; D remains ambiguous. Per germline, CDR1 SGHAT and CDR2 FQNNGV. The CDR3 runs 14 residues. With 1 base removed from V and 4 bases from J, the gap between germline ends came to 7 bases. DNA for the CDR3: TGTGCCAGCAGCTTAGTAGGCGGCACCGGGGAGCTGTTTTTT. Translated, it gives CASSLVGGTGELFF.

As regards this clone: This same CDR3 is encoded by further DNA sequences in the sample. V and J are TRBV14 and TRBJ2-5; D unresolved. This CDR3 spans 15 amino acids. V lost 0 bases and J 5 bases, leaving 13 bases between the germline ends. The germline gives CDR1 SGHDN, CDR2 FVKESK. CDR3 sequence (DNA): TGTGCCAGCAGCCAAGAAGGCGGCAGTCAGGAGACCCAGTACTTC. This encodes CASSQEGGSQETQYF. The full variable domain, its missing parts supplied by reference TRBV14 and TRBJ2-5, is EAGVTQFPSHSVIEKGQTVTLRCDPISGHDNLYWYRRVMGKEIKFLLHFVKESKQDESGMPNNRFLAERTGGTYSTLKVQPAELEDSGVYFCASSQEGGSQETQYFGPGTRLLVL.

On this clone itself: Other DNA sequences in this specimen translate into the identical CDR3. This rearrangement joins TRBV7-9 to TRBJ1-2; D not resolved. From germline, CDR1 is SEHNR and CDR2 FQNEAQ (reference sequence). This CDR3 contains 13 residues. V was cut by 2 bases and J by 3 bases, with 7 bases left in between. CDR3: CASSLSGDYGYTF. Written as DNA, the CDR3 is TGTGCCAGCAGCTTATCTGGGGACTATGGCTACACCTTC. The full variable domain, with the rest looked up from reference TRBV7-9 and TRBJ1-2, is DTGVSQNPRHKITKRGQNVTFRCDPISEHNRLYWYRQTLGQGPEFLTYFQNEAQLEKSRLLSDRFSAERPKGSFSTLEIQRTEQGDSAMYLCASSLSGDYGYTFGSGTRLTVV.

The V call is TRBV5-6, the J call TRBJ1-5; D is ambiguous. V lost 3 bases to trimming and J lost 6 bases, with 10 bases between them. This CDR3 comprises 13 residues. Germline V gene data show CDR1 as SGHDT and CDR2 as YYEEEE. The CDR3 loop reads CASSSGLFQPQHF. Here the CDR3 DNA reads TGTGCCAGCAGCTCCGGACTGTTTCAGCCCCAGCATTTT. Using reference TRBV5-6 and TRBJ1-5 for the parts outside the CDR3, the full variable domain is DAGVTQSPTHLIKTRGQQVTLRCSPKSGHDTVSWYQQALGQGPQFIFQYYEEEERQRGNFPDRFSGHQFPNYSSELNVNALLLGDSALYLCASSSGLFQPQHFGDGTRLSIL.

The chain uses TRBV10-3 and TRBJ2-5; D ambiguous. This CDR3 contains 15 residues. Germline CDR1 ENHRY, CDR2 SYGVKD. With 3 bases removed from V and 1 base from J, the gap between germline ends came to 12 bases. DNA for the CDR3: TGTGCCATCAGTGACTTAGGCAGGACCCAAGAGACCCAGTACTTC. It translates to CAISDLGRTQETQYF.

This clone was seen just once. The genes are TRBV4-1 and TRBJ2-1; either TRBD1 or TRBD2 may supply D (5 bases each). Per the germline V gene, CDR1 is MGHRA and CDR2 is YSYEKL. This CDR3 has 15 amino acids. The germline V and J ends were trimmed by 3 bases and 3 bases, with 12 bases remaining between them. The CDR3 sequence: CASSQGPGDYNEQFF. The CDR3 DNA reads as TGCGCCAGCAGCCAGGGACCAGGAGACTACAATGAGCAGTTCTTC.

Notes on this clone: Germline and junction disagree at one end, which may indicate a read error. Additional DNA sequences in this sample encode the identical CDR3. The chain carries TRBV29-1 and TRBJ2-5; no reliable D call. The CDR3 covers 12 residues. Germline V CDR1 and CDR2: SQVTM, ANQGSEA. The CDR3 protein is CSVEGNQETQYF. The CDR3 nucleotides read TGCAGCGTTGAAGGGAACCAAGAGACTCAGTACTTC.

Only one count was recorded for this clone. J is TRBJ1-6 and V is TRBV5-6; no clear D gene. There are 16 residues in the CDR3. V lost 3 bases to trimming and J lost 1 base, with 11 bases between them. CDR1 is SGHDT, CDR2 YYEEEE, per germline. The CDR3 DNA is TGTGCCAGCAGCTCTCCTTTTGGATCCTATAATTCACCCCTCCACTTT. It yields the protein CASSSPFGSYNSPLHF.

CDR3 in amino acids: CASSYNRDGYEQYF. The CDR3 region has the DNA TGTGCCAGCAGTTACAATAGGGACGGCTACGAGCAGTACTTC. The chain combines TRBV6-6 with TRBJ2-7; either TRBD1 or TRBD2 may supply D (5 bases each). The CDR3 consists of 14 residues. Per the germline V gene, CDR1 is MNHNY and CDR2 is SVGAGI (reference sequence). V shed 2 bases and J shed 3 bases, with 11 bases lying between them.

The J gene is TRBJ1-2, the V gene TRBV25-1; tentative D call: TRBD1 (5 bases). Germline V lookup: CDR1 MGHDK, CDR2 SYGVNS. Trimming cost V 1 base and J 0 bases, with 9 bases left between them. The CDR3 extends over 15 amino acids. The DNA of the CDR3 is TGTGCCAGCAGTGAATGGGACCATTCTAACTATGGCTACACCTTC. It encodes CASSEWDHSNYGYTF.

The CDR3 protein is CATSSYTMSSYEQYF. Here the CDR3 DNA reads TGTGCCACCAGCAGTTACACCATGAGCTCCTACGAGCAGTACTTC. This rearrangement joins TRBV15 to TRBJ2-7; D gene uncertain. The V end was cut by 3 bases, the J end by 0 bases, with 12 bases between. The CDR3 is 15 residues long. Germline CDR1 is LNHNV and CDR2 is YYDKDF (reference sequence).

As to this clone: Other DNA sequences of this sample code for an identical CDR3. V is TRBV27 and J is TRBJ2-7, with 8 positions matching TRBD1. The length of the CDR3 is 14 residues. V gave up 3 bases and J gave up 2 bases; unmatched junction bases: 3. Germline CDR1 and CDR2: MNHEY and SMNVEV (reference sequence). The CDR3, as DNA: TGTGCCAGCAGTTTTGGCAGGGGGCCCTACGAGCAGTACTTC. This gives the protein CASSFGRGPYEQYF.

V gene TRBV30 combines with J gene TRBJ1-3; no firm D call. Germline V gives CDR1 GTSNPN, CDR2 SVGIG (reference sequence). Trimming took off 0 bases at V and 7 bases at J, with 10 bases between the two ends. The CDR3 spans 13 residues. The CDR3 here is CAWSVLRLNTIYF. In DNA, the CDR3 is TGTGCCTGGAGTGTTCTCCGTTTGAACACCATATATTTT.

The chain links TRBV27 to TRBJ2-3; D call uncertain. The V end lost 0 bases, the J end lost 6 bases, and 13 bases lay between the germline ends. The germline gives CDR1 MNHEY, CDR2 SMNVEV (reference sequence). This CDR3 region has 15 residues. The CDR3: CASSLSFRVWDTQYF. The CDR3 DNA is TGTGCCAGCAGTTTATCGTTCCGGGTTTGGGATACGCAGTATTTT.

The chain carries TRBV15 and TRBJ2-7; D possibly corresponds to TRBD1 (5 bases). V was shortened by 4 bases and J by 3 bases, with 10 bases between the two germline ends. This CDR3 comprises 13 residues. The germline V gene has CDR1 LNHNV and CDR2 YYDKDF (reference sequence). The CDR3 sequence is CATSTTGIYEQYF. CDR3 nucleotides: TGTGCCACCAGCACAACAGGTATCTACGAGCAGTACTTC.

The rearrangement links TRBV7-8 to TRBJ2-5; D not certain. CDR1 SGHVS and CDR2 FQNEAQ come from the germline V gene. The CDR3 runs to 17 residues. Between the trimmed V and J ends, which lost 3 bases and 5 bases, there was a span of 22 bases. CDR3 DNA: TGTGCCAGCAGCTTCCACTTTCTCGGGTCTACGCAGGAGACCCAGTACTTC. Its protein product is CASSFHFLGSTQETQYF.

This chain connects TRBV5-4 to TRBJ2-5; TRBD1 agrees at 12 bases. Germline-derived CDR1 and CDR2 are SGHNT and YYREEE (reference sequence). The CDR3 spans 15 residues. V was pared by 7 bases and J by 4 bases, with 8 bases of the junction left unmatched. CDR3 bases: TGTGCCAGCTTCGAAGGGACAGGGGGCACAGAGACCCAGTACTTC. Amino acids: CASFEGTGGTETQYF.

The chain employs TRBV6-1 and TRBJ2-7; D is uncertain. This CDR3 contains 15 residues. Germline lookup yields CDR1 MNHNS and CDR2 SASEGT. V dropped 4 bases and J dropped 0 bases, with 13 bases sitting between them. The CDR3 nucleotides read TGTGCCAGCAGTGTTTGGACCGACTTCTCCTACGAGCAGTACTTC. Translation gives CASSVWTDFSYEQYF.

V usage is TRBV7-2 and J usage is TRBJ1-4, with D unresolved. Germline loops: CDR1 SGHTA, CDR2 FQGNSA. V lost 3 bases and J lost 3, with 11 bases in between. The length of the CDR3 is 15 residues. CDR3 amino acids: CASSLGVMANEKLFF. CDR3 nucleotides: TGTGCCAGCAGCTTGGGCGTCATGGCTAATGAAAAACTGTTTTTT.

This clone was recorded only once. The chain joins TRBV5-6 to TRBJ2-7, with TRBD1 identical over 10 bases. This CDR3 comprises 15 residues. The V gene's germline CDR1 is SGHDT and CDR2 YYEEEE. Trimming took 2 bases from V and 5 from J; bases not matched to a gene: 7. In DNA form, the CDR3 reads TGTGCCAGCAGCTTTCCCCCCGGGACAGGGGACGAGCAGTACTTC. Translated: CASSFPPGTGDEQYF.

This clone was seen just once. The same CDR3 can be traced to other DNA sequences in this sample. The chain is built from TRBV4-3 and TRBJ2-7; TRBD1 might be the D (6 bases). V was cut by 1 base and J by 4 bases, with 11 bases left in between. This CDR3 comprises 14 residues. Germline V gives CDR1 LGHNA, CDR2 YSLEER. The CDR3 reads CASSQVSRGYEQYF. CDR3 coding DNA: TGCGCCAGCAGCCAAGTGAGCAGGGGTTACGAGCAGTACTTC.

The rearrangement links TRBV2 to TRBJ2-7; D perhaps matches TRBD2 (7 bases). The CDR3 is 14 residues long. Trimming cost V 7 bases and J 0 bases, with 13 bases left between them. The germline V gene has CDR1 SNHLY and CDR2 FYNNEI. In nucleotides, the CDR3 is TGTGCCAGCATGGGGGGGCTTGACTCCTACGAGCAGTACTTC. This encodes CASMGGLDSYEQYF. Together with reference TRBV2 and TRBJ2-7, the CDR3 gives the full variable domain: EPEVTQTPSHQVTQMGQEVILRCVPISNHLYFYWYRQILGQKVEFLVSFYNNEISEKSEIFDDQFSVERPDGSNFTLKIRSTKLEDSAMYFCASMGGLDSYEQYFGPGTRLTVT.